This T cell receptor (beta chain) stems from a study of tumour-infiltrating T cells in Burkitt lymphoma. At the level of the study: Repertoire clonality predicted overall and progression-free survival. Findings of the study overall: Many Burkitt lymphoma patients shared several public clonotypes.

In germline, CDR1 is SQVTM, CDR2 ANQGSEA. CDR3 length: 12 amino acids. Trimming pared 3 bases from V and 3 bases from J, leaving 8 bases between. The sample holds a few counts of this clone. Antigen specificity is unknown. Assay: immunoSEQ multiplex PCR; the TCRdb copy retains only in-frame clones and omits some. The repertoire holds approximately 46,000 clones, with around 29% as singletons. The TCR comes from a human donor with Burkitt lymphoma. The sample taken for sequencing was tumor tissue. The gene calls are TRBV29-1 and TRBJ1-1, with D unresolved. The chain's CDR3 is CSVDGLDTEAFF. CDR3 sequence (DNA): TGCAGCGTTGACGGGCTTGACACTGAAGCTTTCTTT. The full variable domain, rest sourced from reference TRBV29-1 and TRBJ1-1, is SAVISQKPSRDICQRGTSLTIQCQVDSQVTMMFWYRQQPGQSLTLIATANQGSEATYESGFVIDKFPISRPNLTFSTLTVSNMSPEDSSIYLCSVDGLDTEAFFGQGTRLTVV.